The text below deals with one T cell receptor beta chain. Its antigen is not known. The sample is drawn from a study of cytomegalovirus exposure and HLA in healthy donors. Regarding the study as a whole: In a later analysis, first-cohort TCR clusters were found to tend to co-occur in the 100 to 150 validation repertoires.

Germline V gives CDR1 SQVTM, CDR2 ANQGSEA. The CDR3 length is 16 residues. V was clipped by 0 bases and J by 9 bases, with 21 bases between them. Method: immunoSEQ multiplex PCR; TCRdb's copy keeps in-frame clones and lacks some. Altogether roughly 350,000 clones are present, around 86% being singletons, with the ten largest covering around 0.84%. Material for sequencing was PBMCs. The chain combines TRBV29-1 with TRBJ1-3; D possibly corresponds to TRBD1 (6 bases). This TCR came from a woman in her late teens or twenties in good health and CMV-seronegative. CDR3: CSVEDRLGTIGSTIYF. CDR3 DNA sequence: TGCAGCGTTGAAGATCGATTAGGGACAATAGGGAGCACCATATATTTT. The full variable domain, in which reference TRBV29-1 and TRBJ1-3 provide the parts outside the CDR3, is SAVISQKPSRDICQRGTSLTIQCQVDSQVTMMFWYRQQPGQSLTLIATANQGSEATYESGFVIDKFPISRPNLTFSTLTVSNMSPEDSSIYLCSVEDRLGTIGSTIYFGEGSWLTVV.